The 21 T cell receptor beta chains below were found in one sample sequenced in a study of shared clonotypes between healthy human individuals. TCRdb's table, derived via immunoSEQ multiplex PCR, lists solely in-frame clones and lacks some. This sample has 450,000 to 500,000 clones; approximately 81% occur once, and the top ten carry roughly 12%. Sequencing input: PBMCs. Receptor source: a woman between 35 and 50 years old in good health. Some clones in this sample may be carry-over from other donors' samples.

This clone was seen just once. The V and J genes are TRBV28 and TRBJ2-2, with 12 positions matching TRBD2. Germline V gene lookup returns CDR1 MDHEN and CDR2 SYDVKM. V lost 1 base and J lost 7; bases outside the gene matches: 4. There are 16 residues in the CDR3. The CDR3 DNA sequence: TGTGCCAGCAGTTTATCAACTAGCGGGAGGTTCGGGGAGCTGTTTTTT. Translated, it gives CASSLSTSGRFGELFF.

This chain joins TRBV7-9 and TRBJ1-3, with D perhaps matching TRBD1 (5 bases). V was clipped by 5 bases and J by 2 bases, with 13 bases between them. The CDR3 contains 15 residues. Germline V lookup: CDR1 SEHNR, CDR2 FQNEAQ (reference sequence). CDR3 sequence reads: CASSLGAGTGNTIYF. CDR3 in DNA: TGTGCCAGCAGCCTAGGGGCAGGGACTGGAAACACCATATATTTT. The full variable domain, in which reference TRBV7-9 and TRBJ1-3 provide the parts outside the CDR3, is DTGVSQNPRHKITKRGQNVTFRCDPISEHNRLYWYRQTLGQGPEFLTYFQNEAQLEKSRLLSDRFSAERPKGSFSTLEIQRTEQGDSAMYLCASSLGAGTGNTIYFGEGSWLTVV.

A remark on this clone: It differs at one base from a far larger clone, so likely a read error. The DNA for the CDR3 is TGCAGCGTTGTAGGTGGTCCAGCGGGAGCTGGCGGGGAGCTGTTTTTT. Translation: CSVVGGPAGAGGELFF. V is TRBV29-1 and J is TRBJ2-2; TRBD2 aligns across 8 bases. The CDR3 has 16 amino acids. Germline-derived CDR1 and CDR2 are SQVTM and ANQGSEA. J gave up 7 bases and V 4 bases, and 14 bases lay outside the gene matches.

The CDR3 here is CAWSLFVSYEQYF. The DNA of the CDR3 is TGTGCCTGGAGCCTGTTCGTTAGCTACGAGCAGTACTTC. The gene calls are TRBV30 and TRBJ2-7; D is undetermined. The germline V gene encodes CDR1 GTSNPN and CDR2 SVGIG (reference sequence). Trimming removed 3 bases at V and 3 bases at J, with 12 bases between. There are 13 residues in the CDR3.

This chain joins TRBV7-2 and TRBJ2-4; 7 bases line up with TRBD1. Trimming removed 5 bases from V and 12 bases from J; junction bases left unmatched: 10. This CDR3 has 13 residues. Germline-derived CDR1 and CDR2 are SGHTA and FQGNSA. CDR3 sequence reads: CASSPTTGSNQYF. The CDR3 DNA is TGTGCCAGCAGCCCGACGACAGGGTCGAATCAGTACTTC.

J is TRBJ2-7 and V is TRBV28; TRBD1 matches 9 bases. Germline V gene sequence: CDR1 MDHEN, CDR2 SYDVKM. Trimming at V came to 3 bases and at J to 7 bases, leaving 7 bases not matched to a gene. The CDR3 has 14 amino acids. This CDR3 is CASSFGDRVGEQYF. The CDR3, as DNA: TGTGCCAGCAGTTTTGGGGACAGGGTGGGAGAGCAGTACTTC.

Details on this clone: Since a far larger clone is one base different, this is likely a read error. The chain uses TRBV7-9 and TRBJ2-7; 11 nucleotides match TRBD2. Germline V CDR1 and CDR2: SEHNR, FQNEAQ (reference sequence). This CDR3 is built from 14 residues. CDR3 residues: CASSGGTSGYEQHF. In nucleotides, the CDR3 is TGTGCCAGCAGCGGAGGGACTAGCGGCTACGAGCAGCACTTC.

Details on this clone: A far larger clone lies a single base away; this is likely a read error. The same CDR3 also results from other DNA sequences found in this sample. The DNA for the CDR3 is TGTGCCAGCAGTCCCCGGGACAGGGAGGTAGTCAAAAACATTCAGTACTTC. Translation: CASSPRDREVVKNIQYF. The chain carries TRBV27 and TRBJ2-4, with TRBD1 matching over 9 bases. CDR3 size: 17 residues. J gave up 3 bases and V 5 bases, and 11 bases lay outside the gene matches. Germline V lookup: CDR1 MNHEY, CDR2 SMNVEV (reference sequence).

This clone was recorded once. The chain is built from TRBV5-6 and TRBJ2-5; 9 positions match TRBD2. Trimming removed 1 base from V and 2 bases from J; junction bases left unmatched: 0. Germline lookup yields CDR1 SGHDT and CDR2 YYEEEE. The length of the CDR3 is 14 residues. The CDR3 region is CASSLTSGQETQYF. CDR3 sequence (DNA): TGTGCCAGCAGCTTGACTAGCGGGCAAGAGACCCAGTACTTC.

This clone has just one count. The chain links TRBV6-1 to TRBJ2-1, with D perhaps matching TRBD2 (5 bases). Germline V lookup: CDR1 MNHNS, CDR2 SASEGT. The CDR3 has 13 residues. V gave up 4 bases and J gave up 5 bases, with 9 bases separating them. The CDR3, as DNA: TGTGCCAGCAGTGTCCAACTAGACAATGAGCAGTTCTTC. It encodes CASSVQLDNEQFF.

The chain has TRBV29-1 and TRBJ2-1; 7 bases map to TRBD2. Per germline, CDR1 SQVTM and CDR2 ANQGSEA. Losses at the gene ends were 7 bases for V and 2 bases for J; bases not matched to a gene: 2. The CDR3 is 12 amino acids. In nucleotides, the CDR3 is TGCAGCGCTGGACTAGCCTACAATGAGCAGTTCTTC. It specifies CSAGLAYNEQFF.

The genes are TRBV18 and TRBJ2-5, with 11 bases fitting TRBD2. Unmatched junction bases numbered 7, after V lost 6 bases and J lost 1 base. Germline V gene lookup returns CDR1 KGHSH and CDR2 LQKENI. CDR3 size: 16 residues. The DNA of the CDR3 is TGTGCCAGCTCTTCCCTAGCGGGAGGCGTCCAAGAGACCCAGTACTTC. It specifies CASSSLAGGVQETQYF.

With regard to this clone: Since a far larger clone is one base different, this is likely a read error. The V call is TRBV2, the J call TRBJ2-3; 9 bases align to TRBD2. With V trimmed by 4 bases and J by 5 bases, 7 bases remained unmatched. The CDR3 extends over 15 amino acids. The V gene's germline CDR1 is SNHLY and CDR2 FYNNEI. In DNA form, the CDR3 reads TGTGCCAGCAGTGTGGGCGCGGGAGGGCTAGATACGCAGTATTTT. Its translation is CASSVGAGGLDTQYF. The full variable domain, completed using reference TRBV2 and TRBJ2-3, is EPEVTQTPSHQVTQMGQEVILRCVPISNHLYFYWYRQILGQKVEFLVSFYNNEISEKSEIFDDQFSVERPDGSNFTLKIRSTKLEDSAMYFCASSVGAGGLDTQYFGPGTRLTVL.

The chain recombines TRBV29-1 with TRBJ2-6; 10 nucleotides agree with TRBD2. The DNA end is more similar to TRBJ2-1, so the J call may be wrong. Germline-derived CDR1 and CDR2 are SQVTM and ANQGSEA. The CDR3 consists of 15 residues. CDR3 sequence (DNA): TGCAGCGTTGTAGGCCAGACCAGCGGGAGGGCCGGGCAGTTCTTC. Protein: CSVVGQTSGRAGQFF.

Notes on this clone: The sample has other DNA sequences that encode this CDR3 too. In DNA, the CDR3 is TGTGCCAGCCGGAGATCCTACGAGCAGTACTTC. Protein product: CASRRSYEQYF. The chain employs TRBV2 and TRBJ2-7; D is undetermined. The CDR3 covers 11 residues. Between the trimmed V and J ends, which lost 8 bases and 1 base, there was a span of 6 bases. Germline V gene data show CDR1 as SNHLY and CDR2 as FYNNEI. The whole variable domain, filled in from reference TRBV2 and TRBJ2-7, reads EPEVTQTPSHQVTQMGQEVILRCVPISNHLYFYWYRQILGQKVEFLVSFYNNEISEKSEIFDDQFSVERPDGSNFTLKIRSTKLEDSAMYFCASRRSYEQYFGPGTRLTVT.

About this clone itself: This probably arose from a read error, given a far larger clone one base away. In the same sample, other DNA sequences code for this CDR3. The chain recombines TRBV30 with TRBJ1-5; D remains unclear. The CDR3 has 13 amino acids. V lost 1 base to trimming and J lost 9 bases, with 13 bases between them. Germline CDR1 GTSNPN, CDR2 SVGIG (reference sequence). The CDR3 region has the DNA TGTGCCTGGAGTGGCAGCAGTTTAGCGCCCCAGCATTTT. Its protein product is CAWSGSSLAPQHF.

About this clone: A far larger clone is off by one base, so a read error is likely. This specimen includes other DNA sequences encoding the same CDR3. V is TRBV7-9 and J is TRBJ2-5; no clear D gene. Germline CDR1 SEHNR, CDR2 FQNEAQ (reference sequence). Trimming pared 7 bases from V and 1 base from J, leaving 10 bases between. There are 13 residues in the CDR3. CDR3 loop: CASTLGGQETQYF. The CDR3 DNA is TGTGCCAGCACCCTGGGTGGCCAAGAGACCCAGTACTTC.

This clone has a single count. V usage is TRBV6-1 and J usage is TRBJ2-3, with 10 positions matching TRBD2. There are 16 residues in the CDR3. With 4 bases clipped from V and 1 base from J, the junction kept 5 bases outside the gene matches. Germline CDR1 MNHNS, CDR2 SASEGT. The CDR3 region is CASSGLGTSGTDTQYF. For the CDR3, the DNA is TGTGCCAGCAGTGGACTGGGGACTAGCGGCACAGATACGCAGTATTTT.

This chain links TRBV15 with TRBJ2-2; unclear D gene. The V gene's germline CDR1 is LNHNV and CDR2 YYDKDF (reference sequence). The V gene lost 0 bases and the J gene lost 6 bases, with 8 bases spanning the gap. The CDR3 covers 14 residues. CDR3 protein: CATSRDKVPGELFF. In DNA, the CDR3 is TGTGCCACCAGCAGAGATAAGGTTCCCGGGGAGCTGTTTTTT.

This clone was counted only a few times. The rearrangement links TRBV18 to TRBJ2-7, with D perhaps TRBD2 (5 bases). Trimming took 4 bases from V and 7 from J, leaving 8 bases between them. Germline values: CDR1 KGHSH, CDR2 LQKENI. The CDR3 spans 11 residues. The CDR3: CASSRGLEQYF. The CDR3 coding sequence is TGTGCCAGCTCACGAGGGCTTGAGCAGTACTTC.

CDR3 in amino acids: CASYTGSFNQPQHF. DNA for the CDR3: TGTGCCAGCTATACCGGGAGTTTCAATCAGCCCCAGCATTTT. The chain combines TRBV28 with TRBJ1-5; unclear D gene. With 8 bases removed from V and 3 bases from J, the gap between germline ends came to 14 bases. The CDR3 spans 14 residues. Germline CDR1 MDHEN, CDR2 SYDVKM.